This is a list of T cell receptor beta chains from one sample in a study of cytomegalovirus exposure and HLA in healthy donors. Sequencing was performed with immunoSEQ multiplex PCR; in TCRdb, only in-frame clones are kept and a portion is missing. The sample records more than 95,000 clones, around 10% being singletons. The material sequenced was PBMCs. Receptors originate from a man in his forties in good health and CMV-seropositive. CDR3s include the opening cysteine and the closing phenylalanine or tryptophan. Fields, in order: clone size, D gene, V gene, J gene, CDR3 length, CDR3 DNA, CDR3 protein. A D gene is named only where the DNA matches it firmly. Clone sizes are given selectively: once, few, many, or a class where the clone is expanded.

clone_size: .
d_call: .
v_call: TRBV29-1
j_call: TRBJ1-1
cdr3_length: 13
cdr3_nt: TGCAGCGCAACCGGACAGTTGGGCACTGAAGCTTTCTTT
cdr3_aa: CSATGQLGTEAFF

clone_size: .
d_call: .
v_call: TRBV19
j_call: TRBJ2-3
cdr3_length: 14
cdr3_nt: TGTGCCAGTAGTATCGGGACTAGCACAGATACGCAGTATTTT
cdr3_aa: CASSIGTSTDTQYF

clone_size: .
d_call: .
v_call: TRBV7-2
j_call: TRBJ2-7
cdr3_length: 12
cdr3_nt: TGTGCCAGCAGCTTGTCAGGGCGAGGCAAGTACTTC
cdr3_aa: CASSLSGRGKYF

clone_size: few
d_call: .
v_call: TRBV6-1
j_call: TRBJ1-1
cdr3_length: 12
cdr3_nt: TGTGCCAGCAGTCTATTCGAGACTGAAGCTTTCTTT
cdr3_aa: CASSLFETEAFF

clone_size: .
d_call: TRBD1
v_call: TRBV7-9
j_call: TRBJ2-3
cdr3_length: 16
cdr3_nt: TGTGCCAGCAGCTTAGTGGGACAGGGGAGCACAGATACGCAGTATTTT
cdr3_aa: CASSLVGQGSTDTQYF

clone_size: .
d_call: .
v_call: TRBV11-3
j_call: TRBJ2-7
cdr3_length: 18
cdr3_nt: TGTGCCAGCAGCTCCCAGGGGAGTTGGACCCAAACATCGAACGAGCAGTACTTC
cdr3_aa: CASSSQGSWTQTSNEQYF

clone_size: .
d_call: TRBD2
v_call: TRBV2
j_call: TRBJ2-5
cdr3_length: 13
cdr3_nt: TGTGCCAGCAGTGGGACTAGACAAGAGACCCAGTACTTC
cdr3_aa: CASSGTRQETQYF

clone_size: .
d_call: .
v_call: TRBV4-1
j_call: TRBJ1-3
cdr3_length: 14
cdr3_nt: TGCGCCAGCAGCTCACCGGGGGTCGGAAACACCATATATTTT
cdr3_aa: CASSSPGVGNTIYF

clone_size: .
d_call: TRBD2
v_call: TRBV7-3
j_call: TRBJ2-4
cdr3_length: 16
cdr3_nt: TGTGCCAGCAGCTTAGGGGTAGCGGGAGCTGAAAACATTCAGTACTTC
cdr3_aa: CASSLGVAGAENIQYF

clone_size: .
d_call: TRBD2
v_call: TRBV7-9
j_call: TRBJ2-1
cdr3_length: 18
cdr3_nt: TGTGCCAGCAGCCCTCCCCTAGCGGGAGGGCCGGGGTACAATGAGCAGTTCTTC
cdr3_aa: CASSPPLAGGPGYNEQFF

clone_size: few
d_call: TRBD1
v_call: TRBV19
j_call: TRBJ1-2
cdr3_length: 15
cdr3_nt: TGTGCCAGTAGTATAATATCCAGGGGGCTCTTTGGCTACACCTTC
cdr3_aa: CASSIISRGLFGYTF

clone_size: .
d_call: TRBD2
v_call: TRBV7-9
j_call: TRBJ2-1
cdr3_length: 16
cdr3_nt: TGTGCCAGCAGCTTAGCACCGGGACTAGCGGACAATGAGCAGTTCTTC
cdr3_aa: CASSLAPGLADNEQFF

clone_size: few
d_call: TRBD1
v_call: TRBV27
j_call: TRBJ1-1
cdr3_length: 15
cdr3_nt: TGTGCCAGCAGTTTCCGACAGGGGGGGGACACTGAAGCTTTCTTT
cdr3_aa: CASSFRQGGDTEAFF

clone_size: .
d_call: .
v_call: TRBV4-1
j_call: TRBJ2-7
cdr3_length: 13
cdr3_nt: TGCGCCAGCAGCCAAGAGGAGGGGTTCGAGCAGTACTTC
cdr3_aa: CASSQEEGFEQYF

clone_size: few
d_call: .
v_call: TRBV4-1
j_call: TRBJ1-3
cdr3_length: 16
cdr3_nt: TGCGCCAGCAGCCAAGAGGTTGCGGTTTTAGGAAACACCATATATTTT
cdr3_aa: CASSQEVAVLGNTIYF

clone_size: few
d_call: .
v_call: TRBV5-6
j_call: TRBJ2-3
cdr3_length: 14
cdr3_nt: TGTGCCAGCAGCTTGGGAGGGCACACAGATACGCAGTATTTT
cdr3_aa: CASSLGGHTDTQYF

clone_size: .
d_call: .
v_call: TRBV11-3
j_call: TRBJ2-6
cdr3_length: 17
cdr3_nt: TGTGCCAGCAGCAGTAGACAGGCGATAGGAGGGGCCAACGTCCTGACTTTC
cdr3_aa: CASSSRQAIGGANVLTF

clone_size: few
d_call: TRBD2
v_call: TRBV5-1
j_call: TRBJ2-1
cdr3_length: 15
cdr3_nt: TGCGCCAGCAGCCCCGGGACTAGCGGGTACAATGAGCAGTTCTTC
cdr3_aa: CASSPGTSGYNEQFF

clone_size: .
d_call: .
v_call: TRBV18
j_call: TRBJ2-7
cdr3_length: 13
cdr3_nt: TGTGCCAGCTCTCGGCGGTCTACGTACGAGCAGTACTTC
cdr3_aa: CASSRRSTYEQYF

clone_size: .
d_call: .
v_call: TRBV9
j_call: TRBJ2-5
cdr3_length: 14
cdr3_nt: TGTGCCAGCAGCGCCCCTGACGGCTCGGGGACCCAGTACTTC
cdr3_aa: CASSAPDGSGTQYF

clone_size: .
d_call: .
v_call: TRBV7-8
j_call: TRBJ1-2
cdr3_length: 15
cdr3_nt: TGTGCCAGCAGCTTTAAGGGTGGGCAGGGGTTGGGCTACACCTTC
cdr3_aa: CASSFKGGQGLGYTF

clone_size: few
d_call: .
v_call: TRBV7-6
j_call: TRBJ1-4
cdr3_length: 16
cdr3_nt: TGTGCCAGCAGCTTAGGTCCGGCAGGGGTGGGAGAAAAACTGTTTTTT
cdr3_aa: CASSLGPAGVGEKLFF

clone_size: .
d_call: .
v_call: TRBV28
j_call: TRBJ2-7
cdr3_length: 15
cdr3_nt: TGTGCCAGCAAGGGGCCCATCGACACCTCCTACGAGCAGTACTTC
cdr3_aa: CASKGPIDTSYEQYF

clone_size: few
d_call: .
v_call: TRBV4-1
j_call: TRBJ2-7
cdr3_length: 17
cdr3_nt: TGCGCCAGCAGCCATGTGACAGAAAGGGCGAAAAGGGGCGAGCAGTACTTC
cdr3_aa: CASSHVTERAKRGEQYF

clone_size: .
d_call: .
v_call: TRBV29-1
j_call: TRBJ2-5
cdr3_length: 14
cdr3_nt: TGCAGCGTTGATGAACTAGTAGGGCAAGAGACCCAGTACTTC
cdr3_aa: CSVDELVGQETQYF

clone_size: .
d_call: .
v_call: TRBV5-6
j_call: TRBJ1-1
cdr3_length: 16
cdr3_nt: TGTGCCAGCAGCTTGACGCAGGGCGGATGGAACACTGAAGCTTTCTTT
cdr3_aa: CASSLTQGGWNTEAFF

clone_size: .
d_call: .
v_call: TRBV11-1
j_call: TRBJ1-4
cdr3_length: 17
cdr3_nt: TGTGCCAGCAGCTTAGCGCCGGCAGGGTTAACTAATGAAAAACTGTTTTTT
cdr3_aa: CASSLAPAGLTNEKLFF

clone_size: .
d_call: .
v_call: TRBV6-1
j_call: TRBJ2-1
cdr3_length: 12
cdr3_nt: TGTGCCAGCAGGGAGGGTTACAATGAGCAGTTCTTC
cdr3_aa: CASREGYNEQFF

clone_size: few
d_call: .
v_call: TRBV27
j_call: TRBJ1-4
cdr3_length: 12
cdr3_nt: TGTGCCAGCAGTGCCTCGGGAGAAAAACTGTTTTTT
cdr3_aa: CASSASGEKLFF

clone_size: few
d_call: TRBD2
v_call: TRBV4-1
j_call: TRBJ2-7
cdr3_length: 17
cdr3_nt: TGCGCCAGCAGCCAAGGGCTAGCGGGAGGGCCTGTTTACGAGCAGTACTTC
cdr3_aa: CASSQGLAGGPVYEQYF

clone_size: .
d_call: TRBD2
v_call: TRBV19
j_call: TRBJ2-1
cdr3_length: 18
cdr3_nt: TGTGCCAGTAGCGACGGACTAGCGGGAGATTTTTTCGGCAATGAGCAGTTCTTC
cdr3_aa: CASSDGLAGDFFGNEQFF

clone_size: .
d_call: .
v_call: TRBV6-5
j_call: TRBJ2-7
cdr3_length: 12
cdr3_nt: TGTGCCAGCGCCGACAACTCCTACGAGCAGTACTTC
cdr3_aa: CASADNSYEQYF

clone_size: .
d_call: TRBD2
v_call: TRBV6-1
j_call: TRBJ2-7
cdr3_length: 19
cdr3_nt: TGTGCCAGCAGTGACATTCTTAAACTGACTAGCGGGGCTACCTACGAGCAGTACTTC
cdr3_aa: CASSDILKLTSGATYEQYF

clone_size: few
d_call: .
v_call: TRBV19
j_call: TRBJ1-4
cdr3_length: 14
cdr3_nt: TGTGCCAGTAGCTTCCGAACAGGGTTCGAAAAACTGTTTTTT
cdr3_aa: CASSFRTGFEKLFF

clone_size: few
d_call: TRBD1
v_call: TRBV2
j_call: TRBJ2-5
cdr3_length: 13
cdr3_nt: TGTGCCAGCAGACGACAGGGCAGGGAGACCCAGTACTTC
cdr3_aa: CASRRQGRETQYF

clone_size: .
d_call: .
v_call: TRBV29-1
j_call: TRBJ2-7
cdr3_length: 13
cdr3_nt: TGCAGCGTTGAAGAAGGAGAGTCCTACGAGCAGTACTTC
cdr3_aa: CSVEEGESYEQYF

clone_size: .
d_call: .
v_call: TRBV12-2
j_call: TRBJ1-5
cdr3_length: 13
cdr3_nt: TGTGCAAGTCGCTTACTATGCAATCAGCCCCAGCATTTT
cdr3_aa: CASRLLCNQPQHF

clone_size: few
d_call: TRBD2
v_call: TRBV10-2
j_call: TRBJ2-7
cdr3_length: 15
cdr3_nt: TGCGCCAGCAGGGAGACTAGCGGGAGGACCTACGAGCAGTACTTC
cdr3_aa: CASRETSGRTYEQYF

clone_size: few
d_call: TRBD2
v_call: TRBV28
j_call: TRBJ2-5
cdr3_length: 21
cdr3_nt: TGTGCCAGCAGTTTTTTCGTTATGGGACTAGCGGGAGGGCCTGGCCAAGAGACCCAGTACTTC
cdr3_aa: CASSFFVMGLAGGPGQETQYF

clone_size: .
d_call: .
v_call: TRBV10-3
j_call: TRBJ2-5
cdr3_length: 15
cdr3_nt: TGTGCCACCGGGCCGGGAAAGGGGGTGGATGAGAACCAGTACTTC
cdr3_aa: CATGPGKGVDENQYF

clone_size: few
d_call: .
v_call: TRBV5-6
j_call: TRBJ2-1
cdr3_length: 12
cdr3_nt: TGTGCCAGCAGTCACGAGTGGAGTGAGCAGTTCTTC
cdr3_aa: CASSHEWSEQFF

clone_size: .
d_call: TRBD2
v_call: TRBV6-1
j_call: TRBJ2-5
cdr3_length: 15
cdr3_nt: TGTGCCAGCAGTGAAACAGCGGGAGGTGGCGAGACCCAGTACTTC
cdr3_aa: CASSETAGGGETQYF

clone_size: many
d_call: .
v_call: TRBV11-3
j_call: TRBJ1-1
cdr3_length: 15
cdr3_nt: TGTGCCAGCAGTCCTAAGACAGGTTGGAACACTGAAGCTTTCTTT
cdr3_aa: CASSPKTGWNTEAFF

clone_size: .
d_call: TRBD1
v_call: TRBV9
j_call: TRBJ2-4
cdr3_length: 17
cdr3_nt: TGTGCCAGCAGCCCCCAGATCACAGGGGGAGCCAAAAACATTCAGTACTTC
cdr3_aa: CASSPQITGGAKNIQYF

clone_size: .
d_call: .
v_call: TRBV11-2
j_call: TRBJ1-5
cdr3_length: 12
cdr3_nt: TGTGCCAGCAGCTCGGGTGATCAGCCCCAGCATTTT
cdr3_aa: CASSSGDQPQHF

clone_size: .
d_call: .
v_call: TRBV5-6
j_call: TRBJ2-1
cdr3_length: 11
cdr3_nt: TGTGCCAGCAGCCGGGATCCTGAGCAGTTCTTC
cdr3_aa: CASSRDPEQFF

clone_size: few
d_call: .
v_call: TRBV28
j_call: TRBJ1-1
cdr3_length: 14
cdr3_nt: TGTGCCAGCCCTCCGGAGGGTCAGAGGTCTGAAGCTTTCTTT
cdr3_aa: CASPPEGQRSEAFF

clone_size: .
d_call: .
v_call: TRBV4-1
j_call: TRBJ2-7
cdr3_length: 13
cdr3_nt: TGCGCCAGCAGCCGGAGCGTAGTGGCCGAGCAGTACTTC
cdr3_aa: CASSRSVVAEQYF

clone_size: .
d_call: .
v_call: TRBV13
j_call: TRBJ1-1
cdr3_length: 13
cdr3_nt: TGTGCCAGCAGCTTCGGCAGGGCCACTGAAGCTTTCTTT
cdr3_aa: CASSFGRATEAFF

clone_size: few
d_call: .
v_call: TRBV5-1
j_call: TRBJ2-3
cdr3_length: 13
cdr3_nt: TGCGCCAGCAGCTTGGCGTTCTTAGCGACGCAGTATTTT
cdr3_aa: CASSLAFLATQYF

clone_size: few
d_call: .
v_call: TRBV18
j_call: TRBJ2-4
cdr3_length: 14
cdr3_nt: TGTGCCAGCTCACCACCGGGACACAAAAACATTCAGTACTTC
cdr3_aa: CASSPPGHKNIQYF

clone_size: .
d_call: .
v_call: TRBV16
j_call: TRBJ1-5
cdr3_length: 14
cdr3_nt: TGTGCCAGCAGCCAGGGGCGCGTGGATCAGCCCCAGCATTTT
cdr3_aa: CASSQGRVDQPQHF

clone_size: .
d_call: TRBD2
v_call: TRBV29-1
j_call: TRBJ2-2
cdr3_length: 17
cdr3_nt: TGCAGCGTTGAAGGACTAGCGGGAGGACGTGGCACCGGGGAGCTGTTTTTT
cdr3_aa: CSVEGLAGGRGTGELFF

clone_size: .
d_call: .
v_call: TRBV28
j_call: TRBJ1-1
cdr3_length: 14
cdr3_nt: TGTGCCAGCAGTTTATGGGGACTCAAAACTGAAGCTTTCTTT
cdr3_aa: CASSLWGLKTEAFF

clone_size: few
d_call: .
v_call: TRBV5-1
j_call: TRBJ1-5
cdr3_length: 13
cdr3_nt: TGCGCCAGCAGCCCGGAGGGCAATCAGCCCCAGCATTTT
cdr3_aa: CASSPEGNQPQHF

clone_size: .
d_call: TRBD2
v_call: TRBV7-6
j_call: TRBJ2-1
cdr3_length: 16
cdr3_nt: TGTGCCAGCAGCTTAGAATCTAGCGGGAGGTACAATGAGCAGTTCTTC
cdr3_aa: CASSLESSGRYNEQFF